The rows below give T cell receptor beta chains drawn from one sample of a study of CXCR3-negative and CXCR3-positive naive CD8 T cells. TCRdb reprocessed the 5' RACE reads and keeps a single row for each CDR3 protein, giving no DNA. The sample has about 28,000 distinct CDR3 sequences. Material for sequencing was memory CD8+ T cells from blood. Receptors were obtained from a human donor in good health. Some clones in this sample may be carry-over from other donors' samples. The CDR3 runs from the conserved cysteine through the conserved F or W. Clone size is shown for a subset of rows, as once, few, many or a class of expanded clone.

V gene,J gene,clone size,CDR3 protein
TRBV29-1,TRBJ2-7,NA,CSATGGARKLEQYF
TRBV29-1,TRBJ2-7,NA,CSVTSNWRYEQYF
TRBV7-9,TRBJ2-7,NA,CASSLKGSSSYEQYF
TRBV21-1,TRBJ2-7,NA,CARQDRAVYEQYF
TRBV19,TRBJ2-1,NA,CASSPPAGGPNEQFF
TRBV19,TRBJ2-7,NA,CASSGDPSYEQYF
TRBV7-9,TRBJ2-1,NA,CASSLHSENEQFF
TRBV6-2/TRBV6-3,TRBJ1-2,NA,CASSLKETATYGYTF
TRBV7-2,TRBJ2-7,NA,CASSYPQEYEQYF
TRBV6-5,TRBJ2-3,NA,CASSYDRRGGTDTQYF
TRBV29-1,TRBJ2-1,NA,CSVESAYPVSNEQFF
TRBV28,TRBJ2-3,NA,CATGGVDADTQYF
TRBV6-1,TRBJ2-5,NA,CASSEEEGQGAETQYF
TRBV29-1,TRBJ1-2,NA,CSVDGQGSRGYTF
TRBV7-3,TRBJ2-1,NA,CASSSRHSSYNEQFF
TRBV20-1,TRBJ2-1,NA,CSAGPWTSGDHNEQFF
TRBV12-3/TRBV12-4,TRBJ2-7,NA,CASSLEGTGVYEQYF
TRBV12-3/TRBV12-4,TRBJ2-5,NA,CASRLAGHQETQYF
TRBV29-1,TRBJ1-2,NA,CSVLDAADDTF
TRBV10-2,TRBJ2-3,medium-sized,CASSQTPLTDTQYF
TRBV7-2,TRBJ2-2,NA,CASSQNAESGELFF
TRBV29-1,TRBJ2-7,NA,CSVVGLAGEQYF